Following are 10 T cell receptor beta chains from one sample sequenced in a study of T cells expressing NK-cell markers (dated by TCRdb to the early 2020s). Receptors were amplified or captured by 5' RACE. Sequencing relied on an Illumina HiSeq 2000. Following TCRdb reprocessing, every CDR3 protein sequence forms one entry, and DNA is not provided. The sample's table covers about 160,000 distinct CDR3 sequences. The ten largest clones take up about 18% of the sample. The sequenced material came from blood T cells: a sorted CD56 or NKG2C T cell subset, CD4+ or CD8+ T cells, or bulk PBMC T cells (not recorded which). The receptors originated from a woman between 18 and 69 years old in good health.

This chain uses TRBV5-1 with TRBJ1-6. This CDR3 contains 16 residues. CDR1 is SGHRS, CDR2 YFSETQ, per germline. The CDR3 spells CASSLAGQAVNSPLHF.

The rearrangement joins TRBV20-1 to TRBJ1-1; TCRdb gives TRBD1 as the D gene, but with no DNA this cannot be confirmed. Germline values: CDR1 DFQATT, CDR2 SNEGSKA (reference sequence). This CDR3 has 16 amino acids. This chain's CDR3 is CSAFLQGLRRNTEAFF.

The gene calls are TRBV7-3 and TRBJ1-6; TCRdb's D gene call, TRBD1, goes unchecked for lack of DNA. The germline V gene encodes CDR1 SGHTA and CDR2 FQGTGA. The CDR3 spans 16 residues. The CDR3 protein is CASSRLRTGNNSPLHF.

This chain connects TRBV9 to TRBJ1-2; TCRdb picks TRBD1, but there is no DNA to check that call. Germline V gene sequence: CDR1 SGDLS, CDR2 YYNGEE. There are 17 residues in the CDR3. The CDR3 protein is CASSVDALDGGVSGYTF.

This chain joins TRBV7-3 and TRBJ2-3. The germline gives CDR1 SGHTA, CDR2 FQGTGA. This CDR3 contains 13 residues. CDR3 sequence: CASSLMLTDTQYF.

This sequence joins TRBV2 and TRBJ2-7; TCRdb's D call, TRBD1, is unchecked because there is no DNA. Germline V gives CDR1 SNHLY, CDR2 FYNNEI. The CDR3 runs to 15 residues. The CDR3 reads CASSDQGRGLHEQYF.

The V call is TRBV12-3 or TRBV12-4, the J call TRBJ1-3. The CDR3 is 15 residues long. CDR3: CASSSLGGSGNTIYF.

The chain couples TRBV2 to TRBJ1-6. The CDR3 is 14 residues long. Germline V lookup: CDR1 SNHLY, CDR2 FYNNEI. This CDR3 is CASSEAGDNSPLHF.

CDR3 region: CASSYRTGLFGYTF. The V gene is TRBV6-5, the J gene TRBJ1-2; TCRdb calls TRBD1, which cannot be checked without DNA. This CDR3 comprises 14 residues. Germline V gene lookup returns CDR1 MNHEY and CDR2 SVGAGI.

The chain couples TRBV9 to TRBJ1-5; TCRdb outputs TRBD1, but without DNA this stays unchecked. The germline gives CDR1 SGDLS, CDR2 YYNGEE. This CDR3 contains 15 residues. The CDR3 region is CASSVDGQGNQPQHF.